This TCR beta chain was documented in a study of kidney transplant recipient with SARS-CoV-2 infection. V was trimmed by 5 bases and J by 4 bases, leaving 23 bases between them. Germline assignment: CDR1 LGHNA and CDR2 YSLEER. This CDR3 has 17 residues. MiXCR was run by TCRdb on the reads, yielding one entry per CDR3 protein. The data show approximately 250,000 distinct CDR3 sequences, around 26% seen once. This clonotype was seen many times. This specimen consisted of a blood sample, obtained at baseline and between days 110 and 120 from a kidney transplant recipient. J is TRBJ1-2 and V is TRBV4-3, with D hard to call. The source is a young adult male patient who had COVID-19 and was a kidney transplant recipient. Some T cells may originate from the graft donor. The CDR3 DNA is TGCGCCAGCAGCATAGGATCAGGACGTCGAAAGACCTATGGCTACACCTTC. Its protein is CASSIGSGRRKTYGYTF.